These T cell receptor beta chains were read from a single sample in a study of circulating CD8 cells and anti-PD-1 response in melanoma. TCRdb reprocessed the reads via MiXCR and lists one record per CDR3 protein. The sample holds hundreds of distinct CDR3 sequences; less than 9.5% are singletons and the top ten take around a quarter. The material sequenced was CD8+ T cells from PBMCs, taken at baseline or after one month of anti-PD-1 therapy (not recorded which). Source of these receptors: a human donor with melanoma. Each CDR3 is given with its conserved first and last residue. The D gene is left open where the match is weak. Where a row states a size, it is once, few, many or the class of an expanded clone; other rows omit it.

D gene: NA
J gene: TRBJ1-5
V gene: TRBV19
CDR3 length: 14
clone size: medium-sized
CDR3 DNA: TGTGCCAGTAGTATTTCGTATAGCAATCAGCCCCAGCATTTT
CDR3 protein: CASSISYSNQPQHF

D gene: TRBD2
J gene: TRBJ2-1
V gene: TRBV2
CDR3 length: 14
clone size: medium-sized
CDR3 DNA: TGTGCCAGCAGTGAACGACTAGCCAACAATGAGCAGTTCTTC
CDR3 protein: CASSERLANNEQFF

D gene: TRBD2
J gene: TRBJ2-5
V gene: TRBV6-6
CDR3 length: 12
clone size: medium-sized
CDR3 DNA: TGTGCCAGCAGCTCGGGGGGGGAGACCCAGTACTTC
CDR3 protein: CASSSGGETQYF

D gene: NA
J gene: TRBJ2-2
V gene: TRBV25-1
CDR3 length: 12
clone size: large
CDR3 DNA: TGTGCCAACGAACAGGGTATCGGGGAGCTGTTTTTT
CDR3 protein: CANEQGIGELFF

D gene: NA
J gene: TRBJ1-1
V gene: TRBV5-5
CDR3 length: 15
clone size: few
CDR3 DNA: TGTGCCAGCAGCTTGGTGGGGAAATTGAACACTGAAGCTTTCTTT
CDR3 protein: CASSLVGKLNTEAFF

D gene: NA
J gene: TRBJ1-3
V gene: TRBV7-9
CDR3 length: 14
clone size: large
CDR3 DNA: TGTGCCAGCAGCCCGGGGGGGCTTGGAAACACCATATATTTT
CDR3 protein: CASSPGGLGNTIYF

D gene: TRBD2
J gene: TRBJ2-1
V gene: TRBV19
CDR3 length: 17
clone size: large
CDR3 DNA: TGTGCCAGTAGTTGGTCCGTCGGACTAGGGAAGAGCAATGAGCAGTTCTTC
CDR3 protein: CASSWSVGLGKSNEQFF

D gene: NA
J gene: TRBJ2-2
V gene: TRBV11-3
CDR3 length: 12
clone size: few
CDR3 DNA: TGTGCCAGCAGCTTAGAGGCCGGGGAGCTGTTTTTT
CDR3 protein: CASSLEAGELFF

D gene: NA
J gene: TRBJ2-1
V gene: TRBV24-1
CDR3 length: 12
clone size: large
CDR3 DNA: TGTGCCACCGGGGGCCGGGACGATGAGCAGTTCTTC
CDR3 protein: CATGGRDDEQFF

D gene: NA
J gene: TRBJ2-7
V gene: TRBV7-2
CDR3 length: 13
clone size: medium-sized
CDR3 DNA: TGTGCCAGCAGCCCAGGGGCCTCCTACGAGCAGTACTTC
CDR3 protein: CASSPGASYEQYF

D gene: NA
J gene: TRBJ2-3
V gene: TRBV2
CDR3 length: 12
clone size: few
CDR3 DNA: TGTGCCAGCAAGACCTGGGGACCCTGGACGTATTTT
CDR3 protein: CASKTWGPWTYF

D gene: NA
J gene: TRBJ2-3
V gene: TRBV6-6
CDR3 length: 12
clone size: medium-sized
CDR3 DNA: TGTGCCAGCAGTTGGCAGCGGGATACGCAGTATTTT
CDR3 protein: CASSWQRDTQYF

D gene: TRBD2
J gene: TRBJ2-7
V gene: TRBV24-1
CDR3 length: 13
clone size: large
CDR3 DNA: TGTGCCACCAGTGATCACGGGCCGGGAGGGCAGTACTTC
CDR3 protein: CATSDHGPGGQYF

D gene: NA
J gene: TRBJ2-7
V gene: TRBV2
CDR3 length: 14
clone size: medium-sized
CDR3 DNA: TGTGCCAGCAGTCCTTTCCTGGACAGCTACGAGCAGTACTTC
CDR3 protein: CASSPFLDSYEQYF

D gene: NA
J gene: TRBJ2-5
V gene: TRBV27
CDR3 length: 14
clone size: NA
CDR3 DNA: TGTGCCAGCAGCCAGACAGCGTACCAAGAGACCCAGTACTTC
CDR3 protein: CASSQTAYQETQYF

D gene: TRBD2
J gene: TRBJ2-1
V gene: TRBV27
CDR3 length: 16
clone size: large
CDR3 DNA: TGTGCCAGCAGTCTAGCGGGGGGGCTAAAGGGCAATGAGCAGTTCTTC
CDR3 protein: CASSLAGGLKGNEQFF

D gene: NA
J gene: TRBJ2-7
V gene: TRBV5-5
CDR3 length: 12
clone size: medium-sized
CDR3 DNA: TGTGCCAGCAGCTCCCCGGGGAACGAGCAGTACTTC
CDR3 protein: CASSSPGNEQYF

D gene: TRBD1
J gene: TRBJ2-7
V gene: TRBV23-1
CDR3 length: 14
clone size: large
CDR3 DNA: TGCGCCAGCAGAATCGGACAGGGTGGCTACGAGCAGTACTTC
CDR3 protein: CASRIGQGGYEQYF

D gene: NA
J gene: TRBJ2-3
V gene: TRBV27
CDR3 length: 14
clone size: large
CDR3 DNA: TGTGCCAGCAGTTTACGGCAGGGAGCAGATACGCAGTATTTT
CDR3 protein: CASSLRQGADTQYF

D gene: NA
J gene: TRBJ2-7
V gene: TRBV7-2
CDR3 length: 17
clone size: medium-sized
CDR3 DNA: TGTGCCAGCAGCTTACCGTCTGGCGCAGTATGGAGCTACGAGCAGTACTTC
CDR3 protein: CASSLPSGAVWSYEQYF

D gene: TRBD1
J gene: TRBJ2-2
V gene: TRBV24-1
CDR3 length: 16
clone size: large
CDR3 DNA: TGTGCCACCAGTACCATACCGGGACAGGATCGCAGTGTGCTGTTTTTT
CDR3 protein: CATSTIPGQDRSVLFF

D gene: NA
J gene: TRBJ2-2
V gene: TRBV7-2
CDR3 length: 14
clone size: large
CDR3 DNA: TGTGCCAGCCCTGGGCCAGTGAACACCGGGGAGCTGTTTTTT
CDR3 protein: CASPGPVNTGELFF

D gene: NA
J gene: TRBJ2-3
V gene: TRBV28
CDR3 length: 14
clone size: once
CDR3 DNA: TGTGCCAGTCTGGGGTTTGGCAGCACAGATACGCAGTATTTT
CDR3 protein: CASLGFGSTDTQYF

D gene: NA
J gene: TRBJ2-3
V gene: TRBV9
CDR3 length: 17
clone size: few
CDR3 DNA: TGTGCCAGCAGCGTCACCCTTGAAGGACTATTCACAAATACGCAGTATTTT
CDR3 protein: CASSVTLEGLFTNTQYF

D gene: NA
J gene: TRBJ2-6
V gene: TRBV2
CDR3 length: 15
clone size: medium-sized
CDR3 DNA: TGTGCCAGCAGTAAACCGAACTCTGGGGCCAACGTCCTGACTTTC
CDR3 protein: CASSKPNSGANVLTF

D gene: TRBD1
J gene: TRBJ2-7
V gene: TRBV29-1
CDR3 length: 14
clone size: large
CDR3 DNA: TGCAGCGTTGGAGCGGAGACAGGGACCTACGAGCAGTACTTC
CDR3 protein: CSVGAETGTYEQYF

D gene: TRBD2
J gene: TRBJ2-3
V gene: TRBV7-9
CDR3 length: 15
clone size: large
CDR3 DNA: TGTGCCAGCAGCTTACCTAGCGGGCGAACAGATACGCAGTATTTT
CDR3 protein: CASSLPSGRTDTQYF

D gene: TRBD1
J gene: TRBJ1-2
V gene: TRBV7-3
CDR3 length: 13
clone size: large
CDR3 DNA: TGTGCCAGCAGCCCGGACAGGGCTGGCGGCTACACCTTC
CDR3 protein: CASSPDRAGGYTF

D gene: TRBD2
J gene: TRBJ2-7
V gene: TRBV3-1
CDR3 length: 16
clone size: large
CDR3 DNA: TGTGCCAGCAGCCGGGGGACCCTAGCGGGCCTCTACGAGCAGTACTTC
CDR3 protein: CASSRGTLAGLYEQYF

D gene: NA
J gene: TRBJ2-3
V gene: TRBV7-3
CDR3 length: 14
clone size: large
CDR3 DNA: TGTGCCAGCAGCTTGGTTGGGAGCACAGATACGCAGTATTTT
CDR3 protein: CASSLVGSTDTQYF

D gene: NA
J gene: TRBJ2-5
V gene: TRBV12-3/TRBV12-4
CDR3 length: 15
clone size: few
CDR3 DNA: TGTGCCAGCAGTTTAGAAGGCGGGCCCCAAGAGACCCAGTACTTC
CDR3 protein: CASSLEGGPQETQYF

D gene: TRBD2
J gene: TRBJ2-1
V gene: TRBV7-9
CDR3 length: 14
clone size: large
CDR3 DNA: TGTGCCAGCAGCAGCGCCTCGGGGGGGAATGAGCAGTTCTTC
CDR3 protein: CASSSASGGNEQFF

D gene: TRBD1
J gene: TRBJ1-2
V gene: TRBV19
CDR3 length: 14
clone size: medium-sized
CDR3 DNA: TGTGCCAGTAGTTCCCGGACAGGGAAGACGGGCTACACCTTC
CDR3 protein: CASSSRTGKTGYTF

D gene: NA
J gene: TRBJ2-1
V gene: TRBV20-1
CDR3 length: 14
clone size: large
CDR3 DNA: TGCAGTGCTCCGTATCCGAGCTCCTACAATGAGCAGTTCTTC
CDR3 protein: CSAPYPSSYNEQFF

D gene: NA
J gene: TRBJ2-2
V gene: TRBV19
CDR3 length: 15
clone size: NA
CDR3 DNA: TGTGCCAGTAGGATGGGCGGGGTAAAGGCCAGGGAGCTGTTTTTT
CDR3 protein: CASRMGGVKARELFF

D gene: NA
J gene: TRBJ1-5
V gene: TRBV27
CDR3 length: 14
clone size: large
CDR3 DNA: TGTGCCAGCAGTGAGGGAGAAAGCAATCAGCCCCAGCATTTT
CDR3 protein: CASSEGESNQPQHF

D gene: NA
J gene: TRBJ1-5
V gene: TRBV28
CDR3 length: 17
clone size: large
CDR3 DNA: TGTGCCAGCAGTTTATTGAACAGGGTGGTTAGTAATCAGCCCCAGCATTTT
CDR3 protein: CASSLLNRVVSNQPQHF

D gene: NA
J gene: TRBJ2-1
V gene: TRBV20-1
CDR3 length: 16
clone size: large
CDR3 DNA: TGCAGTGCTAGAGATCATGGGCAGGACTCCTACAATGAGCAGTTCTTC
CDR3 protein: CSARDHGQDSYNEQFF

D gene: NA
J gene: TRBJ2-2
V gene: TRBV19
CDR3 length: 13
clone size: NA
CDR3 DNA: TGTGCCAGTAGTCAACAGGGTCCAGAGGTACTGTTTTTT
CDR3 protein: CASSQQGPEVLFF

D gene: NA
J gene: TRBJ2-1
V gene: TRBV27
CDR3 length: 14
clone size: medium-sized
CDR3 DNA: TGTGCCAGCAACTTCATTGGACAGCCCAATGAGCAGTTCTTC
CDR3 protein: CASNFIGQPNEQFF

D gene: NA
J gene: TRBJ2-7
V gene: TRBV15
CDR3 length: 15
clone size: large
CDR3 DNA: TGTGCCACCAGCAGAGCGGACAGCCAGACCTACGAGCAGTACTTC
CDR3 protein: CATSRADSQTYEQYF

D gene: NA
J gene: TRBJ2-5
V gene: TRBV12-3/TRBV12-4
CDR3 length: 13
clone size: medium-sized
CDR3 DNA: TGTGCCAGCAGGCCTGGACTGGAAGAGACCCAGTACTTC
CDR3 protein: CASRPGLEETQYF

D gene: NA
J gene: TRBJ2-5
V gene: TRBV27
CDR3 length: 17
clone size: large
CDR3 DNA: TGTGCCAGCACGAAGCTTTCAGGGAGTAGTGGTCCAGAGACCCAGTACTTC
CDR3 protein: CASTKLSGSSGPETQYF

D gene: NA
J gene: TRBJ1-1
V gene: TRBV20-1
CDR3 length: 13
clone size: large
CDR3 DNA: TGCAGTGCCCCACCGGGGATGAACACTGAAGCTTTCTTT
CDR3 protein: CSAPPGMNTEAFF

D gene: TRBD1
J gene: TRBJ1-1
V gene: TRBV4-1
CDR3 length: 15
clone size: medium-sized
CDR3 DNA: TGCGCCAGCAGCTGTCCGGGACAGTTGAACACTGAAGCTTTCTTT
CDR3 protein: CASSCPGQLNTEAFF

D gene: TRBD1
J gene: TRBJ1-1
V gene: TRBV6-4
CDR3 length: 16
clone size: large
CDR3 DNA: TGTGCCAGCAACGAGAACAGGGGGCGCGGGGACACTGAAGCTTTCTTT
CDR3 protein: CASNENRGRGDTEAFF

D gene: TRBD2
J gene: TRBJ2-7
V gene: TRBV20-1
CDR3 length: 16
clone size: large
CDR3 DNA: TGCAGTGCTAGTGTCTCAGCGGGGGATCCCTTCTACGAGCAGTACTTC
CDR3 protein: CSASVSAGDPFYEQYF

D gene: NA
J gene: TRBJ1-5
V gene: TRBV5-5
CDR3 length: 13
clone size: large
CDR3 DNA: TGTGCCAGCAGCTTGGTTTTCAATCAGCCCCAGCATTTT
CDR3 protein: CASSLVFNQPQHF

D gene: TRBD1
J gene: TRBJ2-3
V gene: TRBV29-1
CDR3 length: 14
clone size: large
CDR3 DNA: TGCAGCGTTGAGGGGACAGGGGTTATAGATACGCAGTATTTT
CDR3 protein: CSVEGTGVIDTQYF

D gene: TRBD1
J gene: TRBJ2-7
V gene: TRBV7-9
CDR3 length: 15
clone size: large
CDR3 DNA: TGTGCCAGCACGGACACCGGGACAGGGCACTACGAGCAGTACTTC
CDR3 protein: CASTDTGTGHYEQYF

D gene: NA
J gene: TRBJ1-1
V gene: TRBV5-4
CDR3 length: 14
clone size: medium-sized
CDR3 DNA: TGTGCCAGCAGCTTGAGAAGGGGAAACACTGAAGCTTTCTTT
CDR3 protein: CASSLRRGNTEAFF

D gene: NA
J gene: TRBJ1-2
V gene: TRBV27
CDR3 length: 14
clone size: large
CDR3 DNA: TGTGCCAGCAGTTTATCCACAGGGAGCGGTGGCTACACCTTC
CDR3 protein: CASSLSTGSGGYTF

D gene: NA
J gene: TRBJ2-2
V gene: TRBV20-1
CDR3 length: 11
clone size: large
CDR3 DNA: TGCAGTGCTTCGTCGACCGGGGAGCTGTTTTTT
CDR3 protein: CSASSTGELFF

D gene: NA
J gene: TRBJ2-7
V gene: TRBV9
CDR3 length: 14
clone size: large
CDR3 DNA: TGTGCCAGCAGCCTCTTAGCGGCGGCCTACGAGCAGTACTTC
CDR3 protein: CASSLLAAAYEQYF

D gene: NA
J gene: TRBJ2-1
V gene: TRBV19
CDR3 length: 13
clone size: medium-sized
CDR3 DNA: TGTGCCAGTGTGGGATTCGGGGTCAATGAGCAGTTCTTC
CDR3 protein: CASVGFGVNEQFF

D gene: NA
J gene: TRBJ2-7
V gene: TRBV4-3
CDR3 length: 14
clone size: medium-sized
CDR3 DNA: TGCGCCAGCAGCGAAGACAGATCCGCCTACGAGCAGTACTTC
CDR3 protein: CASSEDRSAYEQYF

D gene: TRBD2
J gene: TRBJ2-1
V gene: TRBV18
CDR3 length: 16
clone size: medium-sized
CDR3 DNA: TGTGCCAGCTCACCAGTTTCGAGCGGGGGTAACAATGAGCAGTTCTTC
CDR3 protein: CASSPVSSGGNNEQFF

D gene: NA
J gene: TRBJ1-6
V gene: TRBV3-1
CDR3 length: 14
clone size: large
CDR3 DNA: TGTGCCAGCAGCCAAGATCAAGAAGTTTCACCCCTCCACTTT
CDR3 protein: CASSQDQEVSPLHF

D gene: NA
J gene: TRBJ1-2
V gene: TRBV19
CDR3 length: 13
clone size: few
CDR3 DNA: TGTGCCAGCGGGACTTCAGGGGCGGATGGCTACACCTTC
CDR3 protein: CASGTSGADGYTF

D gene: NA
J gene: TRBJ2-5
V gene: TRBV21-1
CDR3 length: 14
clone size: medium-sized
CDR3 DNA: TGTGCCAGCAGCAAAACAAACTACCCAGAGACCCAGTACTTC
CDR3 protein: CASSKTNYPETQYF